This T cell receptor beta chain was observed in a study of cytomegalovirus exposure and HLA in healthy donors. This PCR relied on a set of 60 Vbeta primers and 13 Jbeta primers. Clones were read by immunoSEQ multiplex PCR, and TCRdb kept only the in-frame ones, dropping some. This sample yields approximately 100,000 clones, of which around 73% are seen a single time; 4.1% belongs to the top ten. In the case of this clone: The target antigen is unknown.

Healthy bone marrow donors made up the donors. General study points: Likely technical artifact: a cluster of highly shared sequence variants.

The clonotype was recovered from a woman aged 40 to 50 in good health and CMV-seropositive. Sequences were obtained from PBMCs.

DNA for the CDR3: TGTGCCAGCAGCCCAACTGGGAACACCGGGGAGCTGTTTTTT. Translation gives CASSPTGNTGELFF. The chain combines TRBV7-3 with TRBJ2-2, with D unclear. This CDR3 has 14 amino acids. V was trimmed by 5 bases and J by 1 base, leaving 8 bases between them. Germline V lookup: CDR1 SGHTA, CDR2 FQGTGA.